Detailed here is one TCR beta chain. The antigen remains unidentified. The data stem from a study of cytomegalovirus exposure and HLA in healthy donors. General study points: The HLA-A and HLA-B alleles of most subjects were reportedly predicted accurately from TCR beta sequences.

The PCR ran on 60 Vbeta and 13 Jbeta primers. Only in-frame clones appear in the TCRdb table, and some are missing; sequencing was by immunoSEQ multiplex PCR. In the table there are a few hundred thousand clones, 70% to 80% of which are singletons. The source is a woman aged 25 to 39 in good health and CMV-seronegative. Input material: PBMCs.

CDR3 nucleotide sequence: TGTGCCAGCAGTCCCCAGGGAATGAACACTGAAGCTTTCTTT. Translated: CASSPQGMNTEAFF. The genes are TRBV5-4 and TRBJ1-1; tentatively, D is TRBD1 (5 bases). V was pared by 5 bases and J by 0 bases, with 11 bases between. The CDR3 is made up of 14 amino acids. CDR1 and CDR2 (germline): SGHNT, YYREEE (reference sequence).